A single sample gave rise to the 14 T cell receptor beta chains below, sequenced in a study of cytomegalovirus exposure and HLA in healthy donors. PCR primers comprised 60 Vbeta and 13 Jbeta primers. Generated by immunoSEQ multiplex PCR, the TCRdb table keeps only in-frame clones and is missing some. The sample has about 100,000 clones, less than 75% seen once. Sequenced: PBMCs. These receptors came from a man aged 40-55 years in good health and CMV-seropositive.

This chain uses TRBV5-1 with TRBJ1-3; a possible D gene is TRBD1 (5 bases). CDR3 size: 14 residues. The germline V gene encodes CDR1 SGHRS and CDR2 YFSETQ. Trimming cost V 7 bases and J 4 bases, with 15 bases left between them. The CDR3 reads CASSAGPLGNTIYF. CDR3 nucleotide sequence: TGCGCCAGCTCCGCGGGGCCCTTGGGAAACACCATATATTTT.

The chain employs TRBV9 and TRBJ2-5, with 10 bases matching TRBD2. This CDR3 has 16 amino acids. Germline values: CDR1 SGDLS, CDR2 YYNGEE. V shed 4 bases, J shed 4 bases, and the junction held 10 bases outside the gene matches. CDR3 loop: CASSKHPSGRAETQYF. CDR3 nucleotides: TGTGCCAGCAGCAAACACCCCAGCGGGAGGGCAGAGACCCAGTACTTC.

The chain is built from TRBV19 and TRBJ1-1, with D maybe TRBD1 (5 bases). The V end lost 0 bases, the J end lost 6 bases, and 14 bases lay between the germline ends. This CDR3 is 15 amino acids long. Germline V gene data show CDR1 as LNHDA and CDR2 as SQIVND (reference sequence). CDR3 amino acids: CASSIERGHPAEAFF. The CDR3 DNA is TGTGCCAGTAGTATAGAAAGGGGCCACCCCGCTGAAGCTTTCTTT.

The gene calls are TRBV9 and TRBJ1-1; maybe TRBD1 (5 bases). The CDR3 is made up of 14 amino acids. Germline values: CDR1 SGDLS, CDR2 YYNGEE. V lost 4 bases, J lost 1 base, and 11 bases lay in between. The CDR3 DNA reads as TGTGCCAGCAGCCCCCGGACATCGAACACTGAAGCTTTCTTT. As protein: CASSPRTSNTEAFF.

The rearrangement uses TRBV2 and TRBJ2-7; 7 bases agree with TRBD2. The germline V gene encodes CDR1 SNHLY and CDR2 FYNNEI. There are 14 residues in the CDR3. J was trimmed by 7 bases and V by 2 bases; bases with no gene match: 8. The CDR3 here is CASSESLAVGEQYF. CDR3 DNA sequence: TGTGCCAGCAGTGAAAGCCTAGCGGTTGGTGAGCAGTACTTC. Full variable domain (missing parts from reference TRBV2 and TRBJ2-7): EPEVTQTPSHQVTQMGQEVILRCVPISNHLYFYWYRQILGQKVEFLVSFYNNEISEKSEIFDDQFSVERPDGSNFTLKIRSTKLEDSAMYFCASSESLAVGEQYFGPGTRLTVT.

This chain connects TRBV10-3 to TRBJ1-1, with D perhaps TRBD1 (6 bases). Germline assignment: CDR1 ENHRY and CDR2 SYGVKD. Trimming took off 6 bases at V and 1 base at J, with 9 bases between the two ends. This CDR3 has 13 amino acids. The CDR3 coding sequence is TGTGCCATCAGAGAGACAGGGAACACTGAAGCTTTCTTT. Its translation: CAIRETGNTEAFF.

The chain uses TRBV2 and TRBJ2-2; TRBD2 agrees at 12 bases. CDR3 length: 14 amino acids. The J segment lost 7 bases and the V segment lost 8 bases, leaving 5 bases of the junction unmatched. Germline CDR1 is SNHLY and CDR2 is FYNNEI. In DNA, the CDR3 is TGTGCCAGCGGGACTAGCGGGTTGAACGGGGAGCTGTTTTTT. Protein: CASGTSGLNGELFF.

The rearrangement uses TRBV7-6 and TRBJ2-5; D unresolved. The CDR3 is 14 amino acids. The germline gives CDR1 SGHVS, CDR2 FNYEAQ. V was trimmed by 3 bases and J by 5 bases, leaving 13 bases between them. The CDR3 is CASSFQVGRETQYF. The CDR3 DNA follows: TGTGCCAGCAGCTTTCAGGTGGGCCGGGAGACCCAGTACTTC.

The chain carries TRBV5-4 and TRBJ1-1; D not resolved. V dropped 4 bases and J dropped 4 bases, with 17 bases sitting between them. The CDR3 length is 15 residues. Looked up from germline, CDR1 is SGHNT and CDR2 is YYREEE (reference sequence). This CDR3 reads CASSEGGDGGTEAFF. The CDR3 DNA sequence: TGTGCCAGCAGCGAGGGCGGGGATGGAGGCACTGAAGCTTTCTTT.

The chain links TRBV6-1 to TRBJ2-1; TRBD1 matches at 8 bases. Per the germline V gene, CDR1 is MNHNS and CDR2 is SASEGT. The CDR3 has 13 residues. Trimming removed 8 bases from V and 9 bases from J; junction bases left unmatched: 9. The CDR3 sequence is CASANQGASEQFF. The CDR3 region has the DNA TGTGCCAGCGCAAACCAGGGGGCCAGTGAGCAGTTCTTC.

The genes are TRBV6-1 and TRBJ2-7, with D perhaps TRBD2 (6 bases). Per germline, CDR1 MNHNS and CDR2 SASEGT. This CDR3 region has 12 residues. The V gene lost 4 bases and the J gene lost 4 bases, with 8 bases spanning the gap. In DNA, the CDR3 is TGTGCCAGCAGTGTTAGCGGTTACGAGCAGTACGTC. It codes for CASSVSGYEQYV.

This chain uses TRBV5-4 with TRBJ2-3; 7 nucleotides align to TRBD2. J lost 5 bases, V lost 1 base, and 1 base had no gene match. Per germline, CDR1 SGHNT and CDR2 YYREEE (reference sequence). The CDR3 runs to 13 residues. This chain's CDR3 is CASSLWGGDTQYF. DNA for the CDR3: TGTGCCAGCAGCTTGTGGGGGGGAGATACGCAGTATTTT.

Only a few counts were recorded for this clone. CDR3 protein: CASSQNQGWQETQYF. The CDR3 DNA reads TGCGCCAGCAGCCAAAACCAGGGGTGGCAAGAGACCCAGTACTTC. The chain carries TRBV4-1 and TRBJ2-5, with TRBD1 as a possible D gene (6 bases). Germline V CDR1 and CDR2: MGHRA, YSYEKL. V dropped 2 bases and J dropped 2 bases, with 12 bases sitting between them. The CDR3 is 15 residues long.

This rearrangement joins TRBV7-9 to TRBJ2-7, with 7 bases aligning to TRBD1. The germline V gene encodes CDR1 SEHNR and CDR2 FQNEAQ (reference sequence). This CDR3 is built from 18 residues. Trimming removed 5 bases from V and 2 bases from J; junction bases left unmatched: 18. In DNA, the CDR3 is TGTGCCAGCAGCGCCAGGACAGGCCAAACTGAGGATCCCTACGAGCAGTACGTC. Protein: CASSARTGQTEDPYEQYV.